This T cell receptor beta chain emerged from a study of T cells in Graves' hyperthyroidism and ophthalmopathy. Study-level results: Ophthalmopathy stood apart from stable hyperthyroidism in a 13 V-J model.

CDR1 SGHTA and CDR2 FQGTGA come from the germline V gene. With V trimmed by 4 bases and J by 6 bases, 5 bases remained unmatched. This CDR3 spans 16 amino acids. Researchers amplified the TCR beta CDR3 regions from RNA transcripts. HTBI primers drove first-round RT-PCR of the TCR CDR3. One entry per CDR3 protein results from TCRdb running MiXCR on the multiplex PCR reads. This sample carries a few hundred thousand distinct CDR3 sequences, 14% of them seen once, and the ten largest clones take around 19%. This clonotype was recorded at least ten times. The antigen is unknown. The chain has TRBV7-3 and TRBJ2-2, with 13 positions matching TRBD2. The sequence derives from a woman in her 30s with Graves' ophthalmopathy. The sequencing input was blood. CDR3 in amino acids: CASSSPGLAGSGELFF. Here the CDR3 DNA reads TGTGCCAGCAGCTCCCCGGGACTAGCGGGGTCCGGGGAGCTGTTTTTT.